This TCR beta chain was retrieved from a study of T cells in Graves' hyperthyroidism and ophthalmopathy. A note on this clonotype: A single base separates this from a much larger clone, so it may be a read error.

Authors of the study amplified TCR beta CDR3 regions from RNA transcripts. HTBI primers were the set used in a first-round RT-PCR of the TCR CDR3. MiXCR, applied by TCRdb to the multiplex PCR reads, yields one record per CDR3 protein. In the table there are hundreds of thousands of distinct CDR3 sequences, more than 14% of which are singletons. Each 10 ml fresh peripheral blood draw supplied the PBMCs. This CDR3 has 15 residues. Germline loops: CDR1 SGHAT, CDR2 FQNNGV. The chain links TRBV11-2 to TRBJ2-2; possibly TRBD2 for D (6 bases). The receptor comes from a woman between 50 and 59 years old with Graves' ophthalmopathy. The sequenced sample was blood. The CDR3 DNA follows: TGTGCCAGCAGCTTAGGGCTAGAGTCTGGCGGGGAGCTGCTTTTT. It specifies CASSLGLESGGELLF.